The rows below give T cell receptor beta chains drawn from one sample of a study of blood T cells in healthy people across ages. MiXCR, run by TCRdb on the 5' RACE reads, gives a single entry per CDR3 protein. The sample yields 1,300,000 or so distinct CDR3 sequences, approximately 59% seen once. The sequenced material came from blood. The receptors shown here come from a man between 18 and 35 years old in good health. Each CDR3 is given with its conserved first and last residue. A D gene is named only where the DNA matches it firmly. Rows give clone size only sometimes, using once, few, many, or a class for an expanded clone.

abundance	j_gene	d_gene	v_gene	CDR3aa	CDR3nt
.	TRBJ2-1	.	TRBV5-1	CASRMVGGNEQFF	TGCGCCAGCAGGATGGTTGGAGGCAATGAGCAGTTCTTC
.	TRBJ1-6	.	TRBV20-1	CSAQSGNSPLHF	TGCAGTGCCCAGAGTGGGAATTCACCCCTCCACTTT
.	TRBJ2-7	.	TRBV5-1	CASSFWAGSSYEQYF	TGCGCCAGCAGCTTCTGGGCGGGGAGCTCCTACGAGCAGTACTTC
.	TRBJ2-7	.	TRBV20-1	CGAHWGGLSSGEQYF	TGCGGTGCCCATTGGGGGGGCCTAAGTTCCGGCGAGCAGTACTTC
once	TRBJ2-5	.	TRBV7-9	CASSLGALPETQYF	TGTGCCAGCAGCTTAGGGGCACTCCCGGAGACCCAGTACTTC
.	TRBJ2-5	TRBD1	TRBV12-3/TRBV12-4	CASATPGQISRFTQYF	TGTGCCAGCGCAACTCCGGGACAGATCTCTAGGTTTACCCAGTACTTC
.	TRBJ2-7	.	TRBV20-1	CSARDTVYEQYF	TGCAGTGCTAGAGACACCGTTTACGAGCAGTACTTC
.	TRBJ1-2	.	TRBV10-3	CAIGWQGENEGGGYTF	TGTGCCATCGGTTGGCAGGGCGAAAACGAGGGGGGTGGCTACACCTTC
few	TRBJ2-7	.	TRBV19	CASSRGGGDEQYF	TGTGCCAGTAGTAGAGGCGGCGGGGACGAGCAGTACTTC
.	TRBJ1-5	TRBD1	TRBV12-3/TRBV12-4	CASSLRGQGSNQPQHF	TGTGCCAGCAGTTTGAGAGGACAGGGTAGCAATCAGCCCCAGCATTTT
.	TRBJ2-5	.	TRBV4-1	CASSRGEAQYF	TGCGCCAGCAGCCGAGGAGAGGCCCAGTACTTC
few	TRBJ2-4	.	TRBV11-2	CASSTRAVDIQYF	TGTGCCAGCAGCACTCGGGCGGTAGACATTCAGTACTTC
.	TRBJ2-5	TRBD2	TRBV15	CATSRDPSGQETQYF	TGTGCCACCAGCAGAGACCCTAGCGGGCAAGAGACCCAGTACTTC
.	TRBJ1-2	.	TRBV5-1	CASSPPETPVSHGYTF	TGCGCCAGCAGCCCACCAGAAACACCGGTTAGTCATGGCTACACCTTC
.	TRBJ1-4	TRBD1	TRBV14	CASSQPGQGAYEKLFF	TGTGCCAGCAGCCAACCCGGACAGGGGGCGTATGAAAAACTGTTTTTT
.	TRBJ2-1	.	TRBV10-3	CAISELGGSCNEQFF	TGTGCCATCAGTGAGCTAGGGGGGTCCTGCAATGAGCAGTTCTTC
few	TRBJ2-5	.	TRBV4-1	CASSQGRQLDETQYF	TGCGCCAGCAGCCAAGGTAGACAACTGGATGAGACCCAGTACTTC
once	TRBJ2-4	.	TRBV3-1	CASSRGPAKNIQYF	TGTGCCAGCAGCCGGGGACCAGCCAAAAACATTCAGTACTTC
.	TRBJ2-5	.	TRBV13	CASSLRSVQRAQETQYF	TGTGCCAGCAGCTTAAGGTCTGTCCAGCGGGCGCAAGAGACCCAGTACTTC
once	TRBJ2-1	TRBD2	TRBV20-1	CSATLAGGYNEQFF	TGCAGTGCTACCTTGGCGGGAGGGTACAATGAGCAGTTCTTC
.	TRBJ1-4	TRBD1	TRBV7-6	CASSLAGTARAELFF	TGTGCCAGCAGCTTAGCAGGGACAGCCCGGGCGGAACTGTTTTTT
.	TRBJ1-5	.	TRBV7-2	CASSLGRGKPQHF	TGTGCCAGCAGCTTAGGACGGGGAAAGCCCCAGCATTTT
.	TRBJ2-7	.	TRBV4-1	CASSHLQGYEQYF	TGTGCCAGCAGCCACCTACAGGGCTACGAGCAGTACTTC
.	TRBJ2-7	.	TRBV27	CASSVRGEMGSYEQYF	TGTGCCAGCAGTGTCCGGGGTGAAATGGGGTCCTACGAGCAGTACTTC
.	TRBJ2-5	.	TRBV4-3	CASSQTSGEQETQYF	TGCGCCAGCAGCCAAACATCAGGGGAGCAAGAGACCCAGTACTTC
.	TRBJ1-2	.	TRBV6-4	CASSDCQLLGWRGVWPGGYGYTF	TGTGCCAGCAGTGACTGCCAACTGTTGGGGTGGAGGGGAGTATGGCCGGGAGGCTATGGCTACACCTTC
.	TRBJ1-6	TRBD1	TRBV5-1	CASSLEWDRRNSPLHF	TGCGCCAGCAGCTTGGAATGGGACAGGCGAAATTCACCCCTCCACTTT
few	TRBJ1-1	TRBD1	TRBV4-1	CASSQGRQGVGRTEAFF	TGCGCCAGCAGCCAAGGCCGACAGGGGGTGGGGAGGACTGAAGCTTTCTTT
.	TRBJ1-2	.	TRBV20-1	CSAAISGYTF	TGCAGTGCTGCAATAAGTGGCTACACCTTC
once	TRBJ1-1	.	TRBV30	CAWSGGAEAFF	TGTGCCTGGAGCGGGGGCGCTGAAGCTTTCTTT
.	TRBJ2-3	TRBD1	TRBV10-3	CAISESGTGVRTDTQYF	TGTGCCATCAGTGAGTCAGGGACAGGGGTTCGCACAGATACGCAGTATTTT
.	TRBJ2-1	TRBD2	TRBV2	CASSDGAGGSNEQFF	TGTGCCAGCAGTGATGGAGCGGGGGGCTCAAATGAGCAGTTCTTC
.	TRBJ1-2	.	TRBV4-1	CASSQVPDSNYGYTF	TGCGCCAGCAGCCAAGTTCCCGACAGTAACTATGGCTACACCTTC
.	TRBJ2-7	.	TRBV20-1	CSAPSGRGQYF	TGCAGTGCCCCCTCGGGAAGGGGGCAGTACTTC
.	TRBJ2-3	TRBD1	TRBV10-3	CAISRKGQKATTDTQYF	TGTGCCATCAGTCGTAAGGGACAGAAGGCAACGACAGATACGCAGTATTTT
few	TRBJ2-4	.	TRBV15	CATSSNPSGTDQYF	TGTGCCACCAGCAGCAACCCTTCCGGGACTGATCAGTACTTC
.	TRBJ2-7	.	TRBV4-3	CASSQEGKKRHEQYF	TGCGCCAGCAGCCAAGAGGGAAAGAAGAGGCACGAGCAGTACTTC
.	TRBJ2-7	.	TRBV5-1	CASSPGDEDYEQYF	TGCGCCAGCAGTCCGGGGGATGAAGACTACGAGCAGTACTTC
few	TRBJ2-3	.	TRBV7-2	CASSKGTGADTQYF	TGTGCCAGCAGCAAGGGGACGGGGGCAGATACGCAGTATTTT
few	TRBJ1-4	.	TRBV29-1	CSAPGGGRADNEKLFF	TGCAGCGCACCCGGCGGGGGGAGGGCCGATAATGAAAAACTGTTTTTT
.	TRBJ2-2	.	TRBV7-2	CASSFQYTRELFF	TGTGCCAGCAGCTTCCAGTACACCAGGGAGCTGTTTTTT
few	TRBJ2-3	.	TRBV7-7	CASSHLLTDTQYF	TGTGCTAGCAGCCACCTCCTCACAGATACGCAGTATTTT
.	TRBJ2-5	TRBD2	TRBV12-3/TRBV12-4	CASSDPGGLAGHNEQYF	TGTGCCAGCAGCGACCCGGGGGGACTAGCGGGACACAATGAGCAGTACTTC
.	TRBJ2-1	TRBD2	TRBV25-1	CASSDLGTSALYNEQFF	TGTGCCAGCAGTGATTTGGGGACTAGCGCACTTTACAATGAGCAGTTCTTC
.	TRBJ2-3	.	TRBV6-6	CASSYEVHDTQYF	TGTGCCAGCAGTTACGAGGTGCACGATACGCAGTATTTT
.	TRBJ1-6	.	TRBV4-1	CASSQGGVRFNSPLHF	TGCGCCAGCAGCCAAGGTGGGGTCCGCTTCAATTCACCCCTCCACTTT
.	TRBJ2-3	.	TRBV12-3/TRBV12-4	CASSTARRGTDTQYF	TGTGCCAGCAGCACAGCCCGAAGGGGCACAGATACGCAGTATTTT